A selection of T cell receptor beta chains follows, all from one sample in a study of neurological immune-mediated disorders. Using its own MiXCR run on the 5' RACE reads, TCRdb lists one record per CDR3 protein. This table has about 70,000 distinct CDR3 sequences, 4.8% appearing once. The material sequenced was PBMCs. The receptors stem from a woman in her 70s with multiple sclerosis. Both conserved end residues are part of each CDR3. A D gene is named only where the DNA matches it firmly. The size field is filled for only some rows; it gives once, few, many or a size class.

-,15,TRBJ2-3,many,TRBV29-1,TGCAGCGTAGCCATCCGGGACTCCTCTAAGGATACGCAGTATTTT,CSVAIRDSSKDTQYF
TRBD2,16,TRBJ2-1,many,TRBV5-5,TGTGCCAGCAGCCCAGCCCCACTAGCGGGAGTGAGTGAGCAGTTCTTC,CASSPAPLAGVSEQFF
-,12,TRBJ2-2,many,TRBV7-9,TGTGCCTCGAGAGCGGCCGCGGGGGAGCTGTTTTTT,CASRAAAGELFF
TRBD1,15,TRBJ1-4,many,TRBV24-1,TGTGCCACCGGAATCGGGACAGGCGGTAATGAAAAACTGTTTTTT,CATGIGTGGNEKLFF
-,15,TRBJ2-2,many,TRBV6-6,TGTGCCAGCAGTTCCCCGACAGGGAACACCGGGGAGCTGTTTTTT,CASSSPTGNTGELFF
-,15,TRBJ1-2,many,TRBV20-1,TGCAGTGCTAGAGTTCTGGGGGTGGGTTCGGAAGGCTACACCTTC,CSARVLGVGSEGYTF
TRBD2,14,TRBJ2-1,many,TRBV20-1,TGCAGCATAACTAGCGCCAGCTCCTACAATGAGCAGTTCTTC,CSITSASSYNEQFF
TRBD1,13,TRBJ1-1,few,TRBV7-9,TGTGCCAGCAGCTTAATGGGACAGGGGTCAGCTTTCTTT,CASSLMGQGSAFF
-,13,TRBJ1-2,-,TRBV5-1,TGCGCCAGCAGCTTGGAAGGGAGGAGAGGCTACACCTTC,CASSLEGRRGYTF
TRBD2,15,TRBJ2-1,-,TRBV7-9,TGTGCCAGCAGCCCCATCGCGGGACTAGAATATGAGCAGTTCTTC,CASSPIAGLEYEQFF
-,13,TRBJ2-7,many,TRBV3-1,TGTGCCAGCAGCCAAGTCAGTCTCGGAGAGCAGTACTTC,CASSQVSLGEQYF
-,12,TRBJ1-4,many,TRBV4-2,TGTGCCAGCAGCCAAGATAGAGAAAAACTGTTTTTT,CASSQDREKLFF
-,13,TRBJ1-5,many,TRBV7-2,TGTGCCAGCAGCCCATTTAGCAATCAGCCCCAGCATTTT,CASSPFSNQPQHF
-,14,TRBJ1-2,many,TRBV6-5,TGTGCCAGCAGTTACGTTCCTGGTGGCTATGGCTACACCTTC,CASSYVPGGYGYTF
-,15,TRBJ1-1,many,TRBV5-1,TGCGCCAGCAGCTCGGGACTCACGTCGAACACTGAAGCTTTCTTT,CASSSGLTSNTEAFF
TRBD2,18,TRBJ2-1,many,TRBV20-1,TGCAGTGCTATGCCGGGGGGATTTTCTAGCGGAACTTACAATGAGCAGTTCTTC,CSAMPGGFSSGTYNEQFF
-,13,TRBJ1-1,many,TRBV6-5,TGTGCCAGCAGTTACCAGCAGGGGACTGAAGCTTTCTTT,CASSYQQGTEAFF
-,16,TRBJ2-2,many,TRBV3-1,TGTGCCAGCAGCCAAGATTTTGGGACTAACACCGGGGAGCTGTTTTTT,CASSQDFGTNTGELFF
-,14,TRBJ2-7,many,TRBV7-2,TGTGCCAGCAGTCCCGTGGGGACCGTCTACGAGCAGTACTTC,CASSPVGTVYEQYF
-,11,TRBJ2-1,many,TRBV2,TGTGCCAGCAGTGTTACAGGGCAGCAGTTCTTC,CASSVTGQQFF
-,16,TRBJ1-3,many,TRBV5-5,TGTGCCAGCAGCCTGGGCCGGGGAGCCTCTGGAAACACCATATATTTT,CASSLGRGASGNTIYF
TRBD2,15,TRBJ2-7,many,TRBV5-1,TGCGCCAGCAGCTTGGCGGCTAGCGGGATAGACGAGCAGTACTTC,CASSLAASGIDEQYF